This is a list of T cell receptor beta chains from one sample in a study of shared clonotypes between healthy human individuals. Clones were read by immunoSEQ multiplex PCR, and TCRdb kept only the in-frame ones, dropping some. Among some 740,000 clones, over 90% were seen once, and the ten largest hold about 25%. Sequenced sample: naive CD8+ T cells sorted from blood. The receptors shown here come from a man aged 25 to 45 in good health. The CDR3 runs from the conserved cysteine through the conserved F or W. D genes are given only for firm matches. Only some rows state a clone size, as once, few, many or a class for expanded clones.

TRBJ2-1 - - TRBV4-1 CASSHDGVANYEQFF TGCGCCAGCAGCCATGACGGGGTAGCCAATTATGAGCAGTTCTTC
TRBJ2-1 TRBD2 - TRBV19 CASSLAGGPSYNEQFF TGTGCCAGTAGCCTAGCGGGAGGGCCCTCCTACAATGAGCAGTTCTTC
TRBJ2-1 - - TRBV29-1 CSVHRTGTGLDEQFF TGCAGCGTCCACCGAACGGGCACAGGGCTCGATGAGCAGTTCTTC
TRBJ2-1 TRBD1 - TRBV29-1 CSVAPGEGTGVGSSYNEQFF TGCAGCGTTGCCCCAGGGGAGGGGACAGGGGTCGGGAGCTCCTACAATGAGCAGTTCTTC
TRBJ2-5 - - TRBV25-1 CASQGPETQYF TGTGCCAGCCAAGGCCCAGAGACCCAGTACTTC
TRBJ2-3 - - TRBV7-9 CASSLARDISF TGTGCCAGCAGCTTAGCTCGGGATATCAGTTTT
TRBJ1-2 - - TRBV28 CASSLYSGVFGYGYTF TGTGCCAGCAGTTTATATTCGGGCGTTTTTGGCTATGGCTACACCTTC
TRBJ2-7 TRBD2 - TRBV5-4 CASSFSSGVSSYEQYF TGTGCCAGCAGCTTTAGTAGCGGGGTGAGCTCCTACGAGCAGTACTTC
TRBJ1-1 - - TRBV6-5 CASRLGGEWTEAFF TGTGCCAGCAGACTAGGGGGAGAATGGACTGAAGCTTTCTTT
TRBJ2-1 - - TRBV5-6 CASSFGQGNEQFF TGTGCCAGCAGCTTCGGGCAGGGCAACGAGCAGTTCTTC
TRBJ1-1 - - TRBV4-1 CASSHAPGLQDTEAFF TGCGCCAGCAGCCATGCCCCGGGTCTCCAGGACACTGAAGCTTTCTTT
TRBJ1-2 - few TRBV6-5 CASSEGSSGYTF TGTGCCAGCAGTGAAGGGTCTAGTGGCTACACCTTC
TRBJ2-5 TRBD1 - TRBV7-2 CASSQGTVNQETQYF TGTGCCAGCAGCCAAGGGACAGTAAACCAAGAGACCCAGTACTTC
TRBJ2-3 TRBD2 - TRBV18 CASSLGTSGIVDTQYF TGTGCCAGCTCCCTCGGGACTAGCGGGATAGTAGATACGCAGTATTTT
TRBJ2-5 TRBD1 - TRBV2 CASSGQDRGLSETQYF TGTGCCAGCAGTGGACAGGACAGGGGGCTATCGGAGACCCAGTACTTC
TRBJ1-1 - - TRBV6-5 CASSYSAITEAFF TGTGCCAGCAGTTACTCGGCCATCACTGAAGCTTTCTTT
TRBJ2-5 - - TRBV4-2 CASSQVAGEGAETQYF TGTGCCAGCAGCCAAGTCGCGGGAGAGGGGGCAGAGACCCAGTACTTC
TRBJ2-1 TRBD1 - TRBV9 CASSSGQKLYNEQFF TGTGCCAGCAGCTCGGGACAGAAATTATACAATGAGCAGTTCTTC
TRBJ2-7 TRBD1 - TRBV6-4 CASSPPGTGLVNEQYF TGTGCCAGCAGTCCCCCCGGGACAGGGCTGGTCAACGAGCAGTACTTC
TRBJ2-7 - few TRBV6-5 CASSYSLAPSYEQYF TGTGCCAGCAGTTACTCCCTAGCTCCCTCCTACGAGCAGTACTTC
TRBJ2-1 - - TRBV7-9 CASSRNRLIFF TGTGCCAGCAGTAGGAACCGACTGATCTTCTTC
TRBJ2-7 - - TRBV15 CATRDNYEQYF TGTGCCACCAGAGACAACTACGAGCAGTACTTC
TRBJ2-2 - - TRBV6-5 CASSYSPSTGELFF TGTGCCAGCAGTTACTCACCCAGCACCGGGGAGCTGTTTTTT
TRBJ2-1 - - TRBV11-2 CASSSLRGVFHNEQFF TGTGCCAGCAGCTCTCTGAGGGGAGTTTTTCACAATGAGCAGTTCTTC
TRBJ1-4 - - TRBV6-5 CASSNSGTLNEKLFF TGTGCCAGCAGTAACTCCGGGACACTGAATGAAAAACTGTTTTTT
TRBJ1-2 TRBD1 once TRBV9 CASSIERTGGDGYTF TGTGCCAGCAGCATTGAGAGGACAGGGGGCGATGGCTACACCTTC
TRBJ1-3 - - TRBV2 CASSVQTPGNTIYF TGTGCCAGCAGTGTACAGACACCTGGAAACACCATATATTTT
TRBJ2-1 - few TRBV5-1 CASSRQGGEQFF TGCGCCAGCTCTCGGCAGGGCGGTGAGCAGTTCTTC
TRBJ2-1 TRBD2 once TRBV27 CASSFFAGDNEQFF TGTGCCAGCAGTTTCTTCGCGGGGGACAATGAGCAGTTCTTC
TRBJ2-2 - - TRBV7-6 CASSLGGTGELFF TGTGCCAGCAGCTTAGGGGGAACCGGGGAGCTGTTTTTT
TRBJ1-4 - once TRBV29-1 CSVPGPTEKLFF TGCAGCGTCCCCGGGCCCACGGAAAAACTGTTTTTT
TRBJ2-2 - - TRBV2 CASRFLITGELFF TGTGCCAGCAGGTTCCTTATAACCGGGGAGCTGTTTTTT
TRBJ2-1 TRBD2 - TRBV28 CASSEAVAGDPYNEQFF TGTGCCAGCAGTGAGGCCGTAGCGGGAGACCCCTACAATGAGCAGTTCTTC
TRBJ2-7 - - TRBV7-9 CASSHRVSYEQYF TGTGCCAGCAGCCACAGAGTTTCCTACGAGCAGTACTTC
TRBJ2-1 - - TRBV5-6 CASSLGADNEQFF TGTGCCAGCAGCTTGGGGGCAGACAATGAGCAGTTCTTC
TRBJ2-1 - - TRBV18 CASSPPIPGQGNGDEQFF TGTGCCAGCTCACCGCCCATTCCCGGCCAGGGGAATGGGGATGAGCAGTTCTTC
TRBJ1-3 - - TRBV9 CASSPASGGFSGNTIYF TGTGCCAGCAGCCCTGCCTCCGGGGGTTTCTCTGGAAACACCATATATTTT
TRBJ2-7 TRBD1 - TRBV7-6 CASSSRQGTSYEQYF TGTGCCAGCAGCTCACGACAGGGGACCTCCTACGAGCAGTACTTC
TRBJ1-1 - - TRBV4-3 CASSPGRYTEAFF TGCGCCAGCAGCCCGGGACGGTACACTGAAGCTTTCTTT
TRBJ1-3 - - TRBV25-1 CASSGADGNTIYF TGTGCCAGCAGTGGGGCAGATGGAAACACCATATATTTT
TRBJ1-1 - - TRBV19 CASKGTEAFF TGTGCCAGTAAGGGCACTGAAGCTTTCTTT
TRBJ2-7 TRBD1 - TRBV20-1 CSADRDEQYF TGCAGTGCTGACAGGGACGAGCAGTACTTC
TRBJ1-1 - - TRBV27 CASRRSEIGPEAFF TGTGCCAGCAGGAGATCAGAGATCGGTCCTGAAGCTTTCTTT
TRBJ2-3 TRBD1 - TRBV6-5 CASSRQGSDTQYF TGTGCCAGCTCCCGACAGGGGTCAGATACGCAGTATTTT
TRBJ2-7 TRBD1 - TRBV10-3 CAISDPGTGFERYEQYF TGTGCCATCAGTGACCCCGGGACAGGGTTTGAGAGGTACGAGCAGTACTTC
TRBJ2-7 - - TRBV6-1 CASSVVGEGYEQYF TGTGCCAGCAGTGTGGTGGGAGAGGGCTACGAGCAGTACTTC
TRBJ2-5 - - TRBV7-8 CASSLGAGQETQYF TGTGCCAGCAGCTTAGGGGCAGGCCAAGAGACCCAGTACTTC
TRBJ1-2 TRBD1 - TRBV19 CASSNDRGHGYTF TGTGCCAGTAGTAACGACAGGGGCCATGGCTACACCTTC